This T cell receptor (beta chain) was recorded in a study of identical twins. The germline V gene encodes CDR1 DFQATT and CDR2 SNEGSKA (reference sequence). The germline V and J ends were trimmed by 5 bases and 1 base, with 8 bases remaining between them. The CDR3 runs to 12 residues. As for this clonotype: What it binds is not known.

Carrying unique molecular identifiers, the cDNA also gained a universal primer site through template switching. TCRdb recomputed calls from the 5' RACE reads with MiXCR, one row per CDR3 protein. This sample has more than 650,000 distinct CDR3 sequences, with approximately 6.1% found just once. Whole-study results and caveats: For cord blood, abundant beta clonotypes had fewer insertions, unlike memory repertoires, which showed none. Models came in too low on out-of-frame TCR alpha sharing in monozygotic twins. When twins shared out-of-frame alpha sequences, those sequences had excess low generation probability.

The origin of this receptor is a man between 18 and 29 years old in good health. The chain uses TRBV20-1 and TRBJ2-5; TRBD1 is a possible D gene (7 bases). Sequenced sample: naive T cells sorted from blood. The CDR3 loop reads CSAQGGQETQYF. The CDR3 DNA is TGCAGTGCTCAGGGGGGCCAAGAGACCCAGTACTTC.